This T cell receptor (beta chain) originates from a study of regulatory T cells in long-lasting Graves disease. Regarding the study as a whole: Persistent disease was characterized by preferential usage of TRBV28, TRBJ1-2 and TRBJ2-5. Persistent cases of Graves' showed reduced TCR diversity relative to newly diagnosed patients.

As regards this clonotype: Its cognate antigen is unknown.

Libraries of TCR beta came from iRepertoire HTBI primers plus Arm-PCR of CDR3 regions. TCRdb used MiXCR to reprocess the multiplex PCR reads, holding one entry per CDR3 protein. The data contain about 620,000 distinct CDR3 sequences, roughly 15% of them seen just once; the ten biggest clones take up around a sixth. V was clipped by 7 bases and J by 6 bases, with 13 bases between them. Looked up from germline, CDR1 is SGDLS and CDR2 is YYNGEE. This CDR3 has 12 amino acids. Indicated time point: newly diagnosed GD, antithyroid drugs for less than 3 months. TCR sequences were obtained from RNA taken from PBMCs. American Thyroid Association guidelines defined how Graves' disease was diagnosed. These data are also associated with another study on T cells in Graves' hyperthyroidism and ophthalmopathy. Turning to that study: Lactation, pregnancy, other autoimmune disease or uncontrolled infection excluded patients.

The sequenced sample was peripheral blood mononuclear cells (PBMCs), obtained at new diagnosis, from a patient treated with antithyroid drugs. The chain carries TRBV9 and TRBJ1-1, with a weak D call TRBD1 (5 bases). This TCR came from a woman aged 25 to 39 with Graves disease. DNA of the CDR3: TGTGCCAGCGGGGGGGGGGATCCTGAAGCTTTCTTT. Its protein product is CASGGGDPEAFF.